Below, 8 T cell receptor beta chains from the same sample are listed, as sequenced in a study of cytomegalovirus exposure and HLA in healthy donors. The repertoire was sequenced with immunoSEQ multiplex PCR; TCRdb's copy has only in-frame clones and lacks some. The sample lists roughly 150,000 clones, 86% occurring once. Sequenced: PBMCs. These receptors all stem from a woman younger than 35 in good health and CMV-seronegative.

V is TRBV7-6 and J is TRBJ2-2, with 7 nucleotides matching TRBD2. Trimming cost V 3 bases and J 7 bases; bases outside gene matches: 8. The CDR3 is 15 residues long. Per germline, CDR1 SGHVS and CDR2 FNYEAQ. CDR3 DNA: TGTGCCAGCAGCTTCCGGGCGGGAGCTATCGGGGAGCTGTTTTTT. Translating gives CASSFRAGAIGELFF.

The CDR3 sequence: CASIPDGNTEAFF. The CDR3 region has the DNA TGCGCCAGCATCCCCGATGGCAACACTGAAGCTTTCTTT. V gene TRBV5-1 combines with J gene TRBJ1-1, with D unresolved. V was trimmed by 6 bases and J by 2 bases, leaving 11 bases between them. The length of the CDR3 is 13 residues. Germline CDR1 and CDR2: SGHRS and YFSETQ. Based on the CDR3 plus reference TRBV5-1 and TRBJ1-1, the full variable domain is KAGVTQTPRYLIKTRGQQVTLSCSPISGHRSVSWYQQTPGQGLQFLFEYFSETQRNKGNFPGRFSGRQFSNSRSEMNVSTLELGDSALYLCASIPDGNTEAFFGQGTRLTVV.

The chain employs TRBV29-1 and TRBJ1-2, with 10 bases aligning to TRBD1. Trimming removed 5 bases from V and 1 base from J; junction bases left unmatched: 4. Germline lookup yields CDR1 SQVTM and CDR2 ANQGSEA. The CDR3 covers 14 residues. The CDR3 is CSVLRTGGNYGYTF. Here the CDR3 DNA reads TGCAGCGTTCTCCGGACAGGGGGTAACTATGGCTACACCTTC.

With respect to this clone: One end of the junction does not line up with germline, which may come from a read error. This rearrangement joins TRBV30 to TRBJ2-1, with a weak D call TRBD1 (6 bases). CDR1 GTSNPN and CDR2 SVGIG come from the germline V gene (reference sequence). The CDR3 covers 13 residues. The DNA of the CDR3 is TGTGCCTGGAGTAGCTATCAGGGGTCGCAAGGGATCTTC. Translation: CAWSSYQGSQGIF.

The rearrangement uses TRBV18 and TRBJ2-7; D is perhaps TRBD2 (5 bases). This CDR3 is 17 amino acids long. Per the germline V gene, CDR1 is KGHSH and CDR2 is LQKENI. The V end was cut by 1 base, the J end by 0 bases, with 16 bases between. CDR3 protein: CASSPQSLGSSSYEQYF. The CDR3 region has the DNA TGTGCCAGCTCACCACAGAGCTTGGGGAGTAGCTCCTACGAGCAGTACTTC.

This clone showed up just a few times. The chain couples TRBV25-1 to TRBJ1-2; D remains ambiguous. Germline CDR1 is MGHDK and CDR2 is SYGVNS. V lost 5 bases to trimming and J lost 0 bases, with 7 bases between them. The CDR3 totals 13 residues. The CDR3 DNA is TGTGCCAGCAGTCGAAACACTAACTATGGCTACACCTTC. It encodes CASSRNTNYGYTF.

This rearrangement joins TRBV27 to TRBJ2-5; D is perhaps TRBD2 (6 bases). In germline, CDR1 is MNHEY, CDR2 SMNVEV (reference sequence). The CDR3 is made up of 14 amino acids. The V and J ends lost 5 bases and 9 bases respectively, with 19 bases between them. The CDR3 bases are TGTGCCAGCAGTCCGGGAGATCCTCTACTGGCCCAGTACTTC. Protein: CASSPGDPLLAQYF.

The chain couples TRBV2 to TRBJ2-7, with D tentatively TRBD1 (6 bases). Trimming removed 6 bases at V and 5 bases at J, with 17 bases between. The CDR3 consists of 14 residues. Germline loops: CDR1 SNHLY, CDR2 FYNNEI. Written as DNA, the CDR3 is TGTGCCAGCAGCCTCGAAGGGGGTCACCACGAGCAGTACTTC. Its protein is CASSLEGGHHEQYF.